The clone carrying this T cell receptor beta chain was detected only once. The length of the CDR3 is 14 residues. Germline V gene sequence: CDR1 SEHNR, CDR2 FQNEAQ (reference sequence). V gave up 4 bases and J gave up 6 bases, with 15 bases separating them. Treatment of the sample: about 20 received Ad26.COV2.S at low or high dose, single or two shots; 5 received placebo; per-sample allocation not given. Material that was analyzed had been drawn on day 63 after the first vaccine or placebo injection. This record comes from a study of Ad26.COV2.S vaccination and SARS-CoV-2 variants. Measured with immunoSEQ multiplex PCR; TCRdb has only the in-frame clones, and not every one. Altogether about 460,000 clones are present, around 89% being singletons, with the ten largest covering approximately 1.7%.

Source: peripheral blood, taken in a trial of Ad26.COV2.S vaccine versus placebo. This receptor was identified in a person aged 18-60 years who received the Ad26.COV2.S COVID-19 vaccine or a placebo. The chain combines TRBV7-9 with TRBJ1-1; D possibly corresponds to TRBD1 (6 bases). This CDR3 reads CASSYGGGLAEAFF. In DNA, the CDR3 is TGTGCCAGCAGCTACGGTGGGGGGCTGGCTGAAGCTTTCTTT. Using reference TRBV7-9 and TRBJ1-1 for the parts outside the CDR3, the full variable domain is DTGVSQNPRHKITKRGQNVTFRCDPISEHNRLYWYRQTLGQGPEFLTYFQNEAQLEKSRLLSDRFSAERPKGSFSTLEIQRTEQGDSAMYLCASSYGGGLAEAFFGQGTRLTVV.